The 14 T cell receptor beta chains listed next were all sequenced from one sample in a study of T cell responses to AZD1222 COVID-19 vaccine (dated by TCRdb to the early 2020s). Library preparation employed the immunoSEQ multiplex PCR assay. The clones in this table, taken by TCRdb from immuneACCESS, are in-frame only. Not every clone is retained; where verified, under half of the shortfall comes from an unresolved V gene, and the cause of the rest is unknown. The sample yields roughly 150,000 clones; approximately 91% were counted once. The ten top clones hold 4.7% of the sample. Sample time point, as interpreted from the label and publication: baseline before first vaccination. The sequenced sample was peripheral blood, obtained on day 0 of AZD1222 vaccination. These receptors were taken from an adult in good health.

V and J are TRBV7-9 and TRBJ1-2; TRBD1 matches 7 bases. V was clipped by 3 bases and J by 7 bases; unmatched bases: 2. Germline V gene sequence: CDR1 SEHNR, CDR2 FQNEAQ (reference sequence). The CDR3 is 12 residues long. This CDR3 reads CASSFTGAGYTF. The DNA for the CDR3 is TGTGCCAGCAGCTTCACAGGGGCTGGCTACACCTTC.

This chain joins TRBV29-1 and TRBJ2-1; D is undetermined. Trimming stripped 6 bases from V and 10 bases from J, with 16 bases between. Per germline, CDR1 SQVTM and CDR2 ANQGSEA. CDR3 size: 12 residues. The CDR3 DNA is TGCAGCGTGCAGCTGGCCCGCCTCGAGCAGTTCTTC. This sequence encodes CSVQLARLEQFF.

V gene TRBV7-3 combines with J gene TRBJ2-2, with D possibly TRBD2 on 5 matching bases. The germline V gene encodes CDR1 SGHTA and CDR2 FQGTGA. This CDR3 has 14 amino acids. Deletions cut 5 bases from V and 2 bases from J, with 9 bases between. CDR3 nucleotides: TGTGCCAGCAGCCTAGACTACAACACCGGGGAGCTGTTTTTT. Amino acids: CASSLDYNTGELFF.

This clone was recorded once. The chain is built from TRBV5-6 and TRBJ2-3; the match to TRBD2 covers 9 bases. Germline CDR1 reads SGHDT; CDR2 reads YYEEEE. V trimming: 5 bases; J trimming: 1 base; junction bases outside the gene matches: 5. The CDR3 is 15 residues long. The CDR3 DNA reads as TGTGCCAGCAGATCTAGCGGGGCCCGCACAGATACGCAGTATTTT. It codes for CASRSSGARTDTQYF.

In its sample, this clone was seen once. This chain uses TRBV3-1 (or the pseudogene TRBV3-2) with TRBJ2-1; the D is unclear. The CDR3 covers 13 residues. The germline gives CDR1 LGHDT, CDR2 YNNKEL (reference sequence). Trimming took off 1 base at V and 6 bases at J, with 7 bases between the two ends. Here the CDR3 reads CASSQVTVNEQFF. DNA for the CDR3: TGTGCCAGCAGCCAAGTGACCGTCAATGAGCAGTTCTTC.

The chain links TRBV11-3 to TRBJ2-2; D is unclear. This CDR3 is 13 amino acids long. Between the trimmed V and J ends, which lost 5 bases and 4 bases, there was a span of 8 bases. Germline values: CDR1 SGHNT, CDR2 YENEEA. This chain's CDR3 is CASSPVGTGELFF. CDR3 in DNA: TGTGCCAGCAGCCCCGTGGGCACCGGGGAGCTGTTTTTT. The complete variable domain, with remaining parts taken from reference TRBV11-3 and TRBJ2-2, reads EAGVVQSPRYKIIEKKQPVAFWCNPISGHNTLYWYLQNLGQGPELLIRYENEEAVDDSQLPKDRFSAERLKGVDSTLKIQPAELGDSAVYLCASSPVGTGELFFGEGSRLTVL.

The J gene is TRBJ2-3, the V gene TRBV3-1 (or the pseudogene TRBV3-2), with 7 nucleotides matching TRBD2. The CDR3 is 14 amino acids. The germline gives CDR1 LGHDT, CDR2 YNNKEL (reference sequence). Trimming at V came to 6 bases and at J to 5 bases, leaving 8 bases not matched to a gene. CDR3 in amino acids: CASRERGGGDTQYF. The CDR3 coding sequence is TGTGCCAGCAGGGAACGGGGCGGGGGAGATACGCAGTATTTT.

The J gene is TRBJ1-3, the V gene TRBV7-6; no firm D call. This CDR3 region has 17 residues. Germline V gene data show CDR1 as SGHVS and CDR2 as FNYEAQ. V dropped 1 base and J dropped 4 bases, with 17 bases sitting between them. The CDR3 reads CASSLVLSGGAGNTIYF. CDR3 DNA sequence: TGTGCCAGCAGCTTAGTTCTATCCGGAGGAGCGGGAAACACCATATATTTT.

This sequence joins TRBV6-5 and TRBJ1-2; 7 nucleotides agree with TRBD1. Trimming removed 10 bases from V and 2 bases from J; junction bases left unmatched: 10. This CDR3 comprises 14 residues. CDR1 is MNHEY and CDR2 is SVGAGI in the germline V gene. The chain's CDR3 is CATRMTGKNYGYTF. CDR3 nucleotides: TGTGCCACTCGGATGACAGGGAAAAACTATGGCTACACCTTC.

J is TRBJ2-7 and V is TRBV27; 8 bases agree with TRBD1. The CDR3 extends over 15 amino acids. In germline, CDR1 is MNHEY, CDR2 SMNVEV (reference sequence). V trimming: 2 bases; J trimming: 2 bases; junction bases outside the gene matches: 5. The CDR3 spells CASSLRGQATYEQYF. The CDR3 DNA is TGTGCCAGCAGTTTAAGGGGACAGGCAACCTACGAGCAGTACTTC.

The chain combines TRBV5-4 with TRBJ2-3, with 8 nucleotides matching TRBD2. Trimming cost V 1 base and J 1 base; bases outside gene matches: 2. CDR1 SGHNT and CDR2 YYREEE come from the germline V gene (reference sequence). The CDR3 has 15 amino acids. The DNA of the CDR3 is TGTGCCAGCAGCTTGAGCGGGAGCCGCACAGATACGCAGTATTTT. Amino acids: CASSLSGSRTDTQYF.

In this sample, this clone turned up a few times. The chain is built from TRBV19 and TRBJ2-5, with D tentatively TRBD2 (6 bases). V shed 6 bases and J shed 4 bases, with 18 bases lying between them. The CDR3 consists of 15 residues. Germline V gene lookup returns CDR1 LNHDA and CDR2 SQIVND (reference sequence). The CDR3 DNA reads TGTGCCAGTAGCGTACGACTAGTTGACATAGAGACCCAGTACTTC. It is translated as CASSVRLVDIETQYF.

Notes on this clone: Relative to the germline gene, one junction end is altered; a read error may explain this. This chain connects TRBV19 to TRBJ2-1; 7 positions agree with TRBD2. This CDR3 is 16 amino acids long. Germline values: CDR1 LNHDA, CDR2 SQIVND (reference sequence). The CDR3 DNA reads as TGTGCCAGTACCTACCTGGGCGGGAGCTCCCACAATGAGCAGTTCTTC. This gives the protein CASTYLGGSSHNEQFF.

The DNA for the CDR3 is TGTGCCAGCAGGGCAACAGGGGTAAGGGGCACTGAAGCTTTCTTT. It encodes CASRATGVRGTEAFF. This rearrangement joins TRBV6-5 to TRBJ1-1, with TRBD1 identical over 7 bases. CDR1 and CDR2 from the germline V gene are MNHEY and SVGAGI. V dropped 6 bases and J dropped 4; count of bases not matched to a gene: 11. There are 15 residues in the CDR3.